The clone carrying this T cell receptor beta chain was observed many times. The antigen remains unidentified. The data were obtained in a study of cytomegalovirus exposure and HLA in healthy donors. Study findings and constraints: The classifier, whose performance was assessed in both the original and validation cohorts, reportedly diagnosed cytomegalovirus status with high specificity and sensitivity. A later analysis linked a missense variant in DCLRE1C to the trimming of TCR beta V and J genes.

Primers: 60 Vbeta forward and 13 Jbeta reverse. Original methodology: An analysis that came later counted roughly 80 million unique TCR beta chains, some 11 million shared. The data were produced by immunoSEQ multiplex PCR, yet TCRdb's version contains in-frame clones alone and is incomplete. The V and J calls and clone size come from that table; D and trimming were worked out from the DNA. The sample has approximately 84,000 clones; 70% to 80% are singletons. Per the germline V gene, CDR1 is SGHNT and CDR2 is YYREEE (reference sequence). J gave up 8 bases and V 4 bases, and 10 bases lay outside the gene matches. The CDR3 totals 15 residues.

The receptor's source is a man aged 35-49 years in good health and CMV-seropositive. V usage is TRBV5-4 and J usage is TRBJ1-2, with 11 bases fitting TRBD1. Sample: PBMCs. This chain's CDR3 is CASSTEGQGGGGYTF. CDR3 bases: TGTGCCAGCAGCACAGAGGGACAGGGGGGAGGGGGCTACACCTTC. The full variable domain, with the rest looked up from reference TRBV5-4 and TRBJ1-2, is ETGVTQSPTHLIKTRGQQVTLRCSSQSGHNTVSWYQQALGQGPQFIFQYYREEENGRGNFPPRFSGLQFPNYSSELNVNALELDDSALYLCASSTEGQGGGGYTFGSGTRLTVV.